The 17 T cell receptor beta chains below all came from one sample that was sequenced in a study of T cell responses to AZD1222 COVID-19 vaccine. TCRdb keeps only in-frame clones here, not all; method: immunoSEQ multiplex PCR. The data contain some 130,000 clones, roughly 92% of them singletons. Sequences were derived from peripheral blood, sampled on day 0 of AZD1222 vaccination. Receptors originate from an adult in good health.

This clone was counted a few times. The chain uses TRBV10-3 and TRBJ1-1; the match to TRBD1 covers 12 bases. CDR1 and CDR2 (germline): ENHRY, SYGVKD. With 6 bases clipped from V and 5 bases from J, the junction kept 7 bases outside the gene matches. The CDR3 spans 15 residues. DNA for the CDR3: TGTGCCATCAGCCAGGGACAGGGGGCCCAGACTGAAGCTTTCTTT. It encodes CAISQGQGAQTEAFF.

The genes are TRBV7-2 and TRBJ1-2, with 7 bases identical to TRBD1. The CDR3 has 15 residues. J was trimmed by 2 bases and V by 5 bases; bases with no gene match: 8. CDR1 is SGHTA and CDR2 is FQGNSA in the germline V gene. The CDR3 reads CASSVTGTSNYGYTF. The CDR3 nucleotides are TGTGCCAGCAGCGTGACAGGGACCTCGAACTATGGCTACACCTTC.

CDR3 nucleotide sequence: TGCGCCAGCAGCTTCGACAGCCCTATCACTGAAGCTTTCTTT. Amino acid sequence: CASSFDSPITEAFF. The gene calls are TRBV5-1 and TRBJ1-1, with TRBD1 as a possible D gene (5 bases). Trimming left V 2 bases short and J 4 bases short, with 12 bases between. Germline CDR1 reads SGHRS; CDR2 reads YFSETQ. This CDR3 has 14 amino acids.

This chain uses TRBV6-1 with TRBJ1-2, with D perhaps matching TRBD1 (6 bases). The CDR3 length is 14 residues. From germline, CDR1 is MNHNS and CDR2 SASEGT. The ends were cut back, 0 bases at V and 8 bases at J, with 13 bases in the middle. DNA of the CDR3: TGTGCCAGCAGTGAAGCAGGGGGGGCAAGGGGCTACACCTTC. It encodes CASSEAGGARGYTF.

The chain carries TRBV5-1 and TRBJ1-2; no clear D. The CDR3 length is 14 residues. Trimming removed 2 bases from V and 6 bases from J, with 14 bases in between. CDR1 and CDR2 from the germline V gene are SGHRS and YFSETQ. The CDR3 protein is CASSFSSGSDGYTF. The CDR3 DNA follows: TGCGCCAGCAGCTTTTCATCAGGCTCGGATGGCTACACCTTC.

The genes are TRBV19 and TRBJ2-3, with D perhaps given as TRBD1 or TRBD2 (7 bases each). CDR1 is LNHDA and CDR2 is SQIVND in the germline V gene (reference sequence). The V end was cut by 5 bases, the J end by 5 bases, with 14 bases between. This CDR3 has 14 residues. CDR3 loop: CASSSGGVVDTQYF. The CDR3 nucleotides are TGTGCCAGTAGTTCAGGGGGGGTGGTAGATACGCAGTATTTT.

The V gene is TRBV6-2 or TRBV6-3, the J gene TRBJ1-5, with D hard to call. The CDR3 runs 15 residues. Looked up from germline, CDR1 is MNHEY and CDR2 is SVGEGT. V shed 6 bases and J shed 1 base, with 13 bases lying between them. The CDR3 protein is CASSQSSRSNQPQHF. CDR3 DNA: TGTGCCAGCAGCCAGAGTAGTCGGAGCAATCAGCCCCAGCATTTT.

The gene calls are TRBV20-1 and TRBJ1-6, with a weak D call TRBD1 (6 bases). Trimming shortened V by 3 bases and J by 5 bases, and 11 bases separated the two germline ends. The CDR3 is made up of 14 amino acids. Germline CDR1 DFQATT, CDR2 SNEGSKA (reference sequence). The CDR3 here is CSASKGVDNSPLHF. In DNA form, the CDR3 reads TGCAGTGCTAGTAAGGGGGTCGATAATTCACCCCTCCACTTT.

This clone appeared a few times. The chain has TRBV18 and TRBJ2-1, with D perhaps matching TRBD1 (6 bases). The CDR3 is 13 residues long. Trimming cost V 5 bases and J 6 bases, with 11 bases left between them. Germline CDR1 KGHSH, CDR2 LQKENI. CDR3 loop: CASSTGTGNEQFF. DNA of the CDR3: TGTGCCAGCTCAACAGGGACGGGCAATGAGCAGTTCTTC.

This sequence joins TRBV6-5 and TRBJ2-3; 8 nucleotides match TRBD2. CDR3 length equals 15 residues. The V gene end was trimmed by 4 bases and the J gene end by 1 base; junction bases not matched to a gene: 4. Germline V gives CDR1 MNHEY, CDR2 SVGAGI. DNA of the CDR3: TGTGCCAGCAGTTCCCTACTAGCGGGCACAGATACGCAGTATTTT. Protein product: CASSSLLAGTDTQYF.

The chain uses TRBV5-1 and TRBJ1-1, with TRBD1 as a possible D gene (6 bases). The CDR3 runs to 13 residues. V dropped 5 bases and J dropped 1 base, with 9 bases sitting between them. Germline V lookup: CDR1 SGHRS, CDR2 YFSETQ. The CDR3 spells CASSPTGNTEAFF. The CDR3 coding sequence is TGCGCCAGCAGTCCGACAGGGAACACTGAAGCTTTCTTT.

The rearrangement uses TRBV5-4 and TRBJ1-2; D possibly corresponds to TRBD1 (5 bases). V dropped 6 bases and J dropped 2 bases, with 14 bases sitting between them. Germline CDR1 and CDR2: SGHNT and YYREEE (reference sequence). There are 14 residues in the CDR3. The CDR3 DNA reads TGTGCCAGCACCCAAGTAGGGGCCAACTATGGCTACACCTTC. Its protein is CASTQVGANYGYTF. Based on the CDR3 plus reference TRBV5-4 and TRBJ1-2, the full variable domain is ETGVTQSPTHLIKTRGQQVTLRCSSQSGHNTVSWYQQALGQGPQFIFQYYREEENGRGNFPPRFSGLQFPNYSSELNVNALELDDSALYLCASTQVGANYGYTFGSGTRLTVV.

V usage is TRBV18 and J usage is TRBJ2-2, with no clear D. The CDR3 consists of 15 residues. Trimming removed 6 bases at V and 2 bases at J, with 13 bases between. CDR1 is KGHSH, CDR2 LQKENI, per germline. Written as DNA, the CDR3 is TGTGCCAGCTCCCCCGAACTATATAACACCGGGGAGCTGTTTTTT. Amino acid sequence: CASSPELYNTGELFF.

J is TRBJ2-1 and V is TRBV15, with a tentative D call TRBD2 (5 bases). V was clipped by 0 bases and J by 8 bases, with 14 bases between them. CDR1 and CDR2 (germline): LNHNV, YYDKDF (reference sequence). CDR3 length: 15 amino acids. The CDR3 loop is CATSRDDYLPDEQFF. CDR3 nucleotides: TGTGCCACCAGCAGAGATGACTACCTCCCTGATGAGCAGTTCTTC.

The rearrangement uses TRBV19 and TRBJ1-5; 7 nucleotides match TRBD1. Per the germline V gene, CDR1 is LNHDA and CDR2 is SQIVND (reference sequence). The length of the CDR3 is 15 residues. After removal of 7 bases from V and 4 bases from J, the junction contained 10 bases not matched to a gene. The CDR3 nucleotides read TGTGCCAGTAAGTTTGGGGGACAGTCTAATCAGCCCCAGCATTTT. This translates into CASKFGGQSNQPQHF.

This chain links TRBV10-3 with TRBJ2-7; TRBD1 is a possible D gene (6 bases). Per the germline V gene, CDR1 is ENHRY and CDR2 is SYGVKD. V was trimmed by 0 bases and J by 4 bases, leaving 10 bases between them. The CDR3 consists of 14 residues. The CDR3: CAISESQTGYEQYF. For the CDR3, the DNA is TGTGCCATCAGTGAGTCCCAGACAGGTTACGAGCAGTACTTC.

The chain has TRBV30 and TRBJ1-1, with D hard to call. Germline CDR1 is GTSNPN and CDR2 is SVGIG (reference sequence). Trimming stripped 0 bases from V and 1 base from J, with 9 bases between. There are 14 residues in the CDR3. CDR3 loop: CAWSVGQRNTEAFF. The CDR3 region has the DNA TGTGCCTGGAGTGTAGGGCAGAGGAACACTGAAGCTTTCTTT.